This T cell receptor beta chain was identified in a study of Ad26.COV2.S vaccination and SARS-CoV-2 variants. Study at large: In the study, Ad26.COV2.S was injected intramuscularly once, or twice 56 days apart.

Documented treatment: over 15 received Ad26.COV2.S at low or high dose, single or two shots; roughly five received placebo; per-sample allocation not given. Sampling happened 63 days after the first vaccine or placebo injection. Adults aged 18-55 years in Boston included the donor. Clones were sequenced by immunoSEQ multiplex PCR, and TCRdb holds only the in-frame ones, with some missing. The sample has more than 300,000 clones; roughly 89% are singletons. Germline CDR1 and CDR2: SEHNR and FQNEAQ (reference sequence). This CDR3 is built from 16 residues. J was trimmed by 3 bases and V by 1 base; bases with no gene match: 6. Study results and caveats: CD8+ and CD4+ T cells specific for spike reportedly responded with substantial breadth after vaccination. Breadth and depth estimates from TCRs may understate total T cell responses.

Notes on this clone: Antigen: not known.

The sequence derives from a person between 18 and 65 years old who received the Ad26.COV2.S COVID-19 vaccine or a placebo. The sample in question was peripheral blood, obtained in a trial of Ad26.COV2.S vaccine versus placebo. This chain joins TRBV7-9 and TRBJ2-7; 10 nucleotides align to TRBD1. The CDR3 nucleotides are TGTGCCAGCAGCTTAGTCGTTGGGACAGGGGACTACGAGCAGTACTTC. Protein sequence: CASSLVVGTGDYEQYF.